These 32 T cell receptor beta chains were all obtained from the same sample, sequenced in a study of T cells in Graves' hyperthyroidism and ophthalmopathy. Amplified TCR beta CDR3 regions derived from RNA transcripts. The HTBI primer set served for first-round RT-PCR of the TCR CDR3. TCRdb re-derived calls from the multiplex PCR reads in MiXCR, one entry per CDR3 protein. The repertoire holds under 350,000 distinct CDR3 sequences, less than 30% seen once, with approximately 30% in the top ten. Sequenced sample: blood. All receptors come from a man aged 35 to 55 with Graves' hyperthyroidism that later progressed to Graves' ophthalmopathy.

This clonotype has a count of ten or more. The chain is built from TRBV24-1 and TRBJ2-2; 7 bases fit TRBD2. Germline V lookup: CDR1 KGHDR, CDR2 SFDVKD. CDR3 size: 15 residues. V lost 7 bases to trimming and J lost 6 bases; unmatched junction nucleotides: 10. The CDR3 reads CATSDSGTTAGELFF. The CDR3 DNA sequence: TGTGCCACCAGCGACTCCGGGACTACAGCCGGGGAGCTGTTTTTT.

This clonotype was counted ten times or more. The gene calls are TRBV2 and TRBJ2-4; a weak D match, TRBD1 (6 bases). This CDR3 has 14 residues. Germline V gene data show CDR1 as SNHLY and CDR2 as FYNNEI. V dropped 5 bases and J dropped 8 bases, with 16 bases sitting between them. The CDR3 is CASSPLVGADIQYF. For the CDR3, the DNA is TGTGCCAGCAGTCCGCTAGTGGGGGCGGACATTCAGTACTTC.

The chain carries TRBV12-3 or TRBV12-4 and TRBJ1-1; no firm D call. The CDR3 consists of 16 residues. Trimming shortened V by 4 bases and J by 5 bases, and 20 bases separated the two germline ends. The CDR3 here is CASSSFLSPVGTEAFF. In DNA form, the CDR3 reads TGTGCCAGCAGTTCCTTTCTCTCACCCGTAGGTACTGAAGCTTTCTTT.

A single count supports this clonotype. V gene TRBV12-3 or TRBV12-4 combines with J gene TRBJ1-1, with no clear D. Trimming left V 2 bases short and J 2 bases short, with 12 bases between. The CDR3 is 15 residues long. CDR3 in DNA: TGTGCCAGCAGTTTAAGTGCGGCGGATAACACTGAAGCTTTCTTT. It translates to CASSLSAADNTEAFF.

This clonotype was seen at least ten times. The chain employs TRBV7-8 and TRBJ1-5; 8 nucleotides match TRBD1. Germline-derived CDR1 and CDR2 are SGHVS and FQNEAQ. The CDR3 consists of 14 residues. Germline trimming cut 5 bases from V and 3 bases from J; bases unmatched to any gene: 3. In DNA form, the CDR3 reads TGTGCCAGCAGCCCGACAGGGGCCAATCAGCCCCAGCATTTT. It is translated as CASSPTGANQPQHF.

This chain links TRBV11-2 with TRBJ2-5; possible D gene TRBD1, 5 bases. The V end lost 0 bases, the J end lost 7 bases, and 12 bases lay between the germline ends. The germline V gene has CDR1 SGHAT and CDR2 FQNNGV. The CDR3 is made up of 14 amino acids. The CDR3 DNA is TGTGCCAGCAGCTTAGATTGGACCACAGGGACCCAGTACTTC. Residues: CASSLDWTTGTQYF.

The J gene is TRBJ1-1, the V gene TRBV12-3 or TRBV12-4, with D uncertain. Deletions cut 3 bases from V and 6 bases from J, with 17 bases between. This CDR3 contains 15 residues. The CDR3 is CASSFSPGLTAEAFF. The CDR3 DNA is TGTGCCAGCAGTTTCTCTCCGGGCCTAACAGCTGAAGCTTTCTTT.

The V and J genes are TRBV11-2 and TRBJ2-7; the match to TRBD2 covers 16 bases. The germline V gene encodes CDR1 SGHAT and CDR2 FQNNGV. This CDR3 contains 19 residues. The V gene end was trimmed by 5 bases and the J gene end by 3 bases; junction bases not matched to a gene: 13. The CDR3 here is CASSPSSPGTSGRGYEQYF. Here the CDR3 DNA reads TGTGCCAGCAGCCCATCCAGCCCCGGGACTAGCGGGAGGGGCTACGAGCAGTACTTC.

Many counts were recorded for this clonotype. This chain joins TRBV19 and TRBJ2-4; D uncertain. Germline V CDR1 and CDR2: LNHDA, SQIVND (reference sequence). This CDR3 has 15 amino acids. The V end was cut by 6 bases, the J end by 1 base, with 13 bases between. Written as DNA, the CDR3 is TGTGCCAGTAGGGTTTCGGGTGTCGCCAAAAACATTCAGTACTTC. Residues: CASRVSGVAKNIQYF.

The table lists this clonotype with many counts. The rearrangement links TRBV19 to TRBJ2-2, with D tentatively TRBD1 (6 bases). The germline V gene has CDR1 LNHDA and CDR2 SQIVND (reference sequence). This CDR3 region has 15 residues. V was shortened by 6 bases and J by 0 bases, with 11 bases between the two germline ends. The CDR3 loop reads CASRPDRTNTGELFF. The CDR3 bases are TGTGCCAGTAGGCCAGACAGGACGAACACCGGGGAGCTGTTTTTT.

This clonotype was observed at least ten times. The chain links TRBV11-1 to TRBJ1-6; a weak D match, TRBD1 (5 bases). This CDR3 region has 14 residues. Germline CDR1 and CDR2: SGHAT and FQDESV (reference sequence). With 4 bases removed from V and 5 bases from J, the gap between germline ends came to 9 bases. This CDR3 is CASSWTRNNSPLHF. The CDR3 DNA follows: TGTGCCAGCAGCTGGACAAGAAATAATTCACCCCTCCACTTT.

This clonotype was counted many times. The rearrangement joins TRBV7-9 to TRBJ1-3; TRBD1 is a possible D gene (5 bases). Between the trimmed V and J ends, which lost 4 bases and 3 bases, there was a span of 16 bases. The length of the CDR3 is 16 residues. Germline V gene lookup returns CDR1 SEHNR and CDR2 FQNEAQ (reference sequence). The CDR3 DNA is TGTGCCAGCAGCTCCGGGGGAACAGCTGGTGGAAACACCATATATTTT. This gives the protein CASSSGGTAGGNTIYF. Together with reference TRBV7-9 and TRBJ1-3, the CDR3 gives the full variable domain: DTGVSQNPRHKITKRGQNVTFRCDPISEHNRLYWYRQTLGQGPEFLTYFQNEAQLEKSRLLSDRFSAERPKGSFSTLEIQRTEQGDSAMYLCASSSGGTAGGNTIYFGEGSWLTVV.

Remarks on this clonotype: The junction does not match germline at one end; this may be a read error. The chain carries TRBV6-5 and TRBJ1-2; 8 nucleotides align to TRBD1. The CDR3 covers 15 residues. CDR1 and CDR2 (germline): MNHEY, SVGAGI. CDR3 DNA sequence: TGCGACAGCAGTTACGCTACGACAGGGGTGTATGGCTACACCTTC. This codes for CDSSYATTGVYGYTF.

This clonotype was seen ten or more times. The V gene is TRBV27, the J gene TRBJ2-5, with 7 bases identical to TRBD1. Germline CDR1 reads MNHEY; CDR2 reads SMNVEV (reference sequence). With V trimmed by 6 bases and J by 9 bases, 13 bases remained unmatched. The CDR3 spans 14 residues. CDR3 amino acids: CASRPGQVESAQYF. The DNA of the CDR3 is TGTGCCAGCAGACCTGGACAGGTCGAATCGGCCCAGTACTTC.

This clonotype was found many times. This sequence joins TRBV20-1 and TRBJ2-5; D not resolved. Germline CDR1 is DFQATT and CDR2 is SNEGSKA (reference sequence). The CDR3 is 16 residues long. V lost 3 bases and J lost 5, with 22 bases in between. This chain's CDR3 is CSASTVPGPSPETQYF. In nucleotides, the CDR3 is TGCAGTGCTAGTACGGTCCCAGGTCCCTCCCCGGAGACCCAGTACTTC.

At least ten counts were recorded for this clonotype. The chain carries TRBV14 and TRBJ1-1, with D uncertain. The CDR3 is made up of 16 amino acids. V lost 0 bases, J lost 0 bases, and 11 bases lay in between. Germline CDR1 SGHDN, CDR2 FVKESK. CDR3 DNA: TGTGCCAGCAGCCAAGATATGGCGGTTATGAACACTGAAGCTTTCTTT. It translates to CASSQDMAVMNTEAFF.

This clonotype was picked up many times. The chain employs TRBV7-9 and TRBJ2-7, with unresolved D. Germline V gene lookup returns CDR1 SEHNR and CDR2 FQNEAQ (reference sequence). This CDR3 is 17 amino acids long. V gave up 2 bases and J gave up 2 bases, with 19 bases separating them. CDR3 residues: CASSLSPADPFTYEQYF. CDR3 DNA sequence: TGTGCCAGCAGCTTAAGCCCCGCAGACCCCTTCACCTACGAGCAGTACTTC. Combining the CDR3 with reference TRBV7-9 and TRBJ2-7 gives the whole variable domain DTGVSQNPRHKITKRGQNVTFRCDPISEHNRLYWYRQTLGQGPEFLTYFQNEAQLEKSRLLSDRFSAERPKGSFSTLEIQRTEQGDSAMYLCASSLSPADPFTYEQYFGPGTRLTVT.

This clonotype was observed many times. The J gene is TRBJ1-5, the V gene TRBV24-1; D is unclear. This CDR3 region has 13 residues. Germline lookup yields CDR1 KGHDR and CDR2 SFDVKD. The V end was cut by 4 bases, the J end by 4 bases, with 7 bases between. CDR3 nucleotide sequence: TGTGCCACCAGTGAGCACAGAAATCAGCCCCAGCATTTT. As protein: CATSEHRNQPQHF.

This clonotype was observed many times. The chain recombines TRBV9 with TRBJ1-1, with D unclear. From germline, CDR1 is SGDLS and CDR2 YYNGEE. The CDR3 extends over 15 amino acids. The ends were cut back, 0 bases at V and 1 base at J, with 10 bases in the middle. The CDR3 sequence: CASSVGVGRNTEAFF. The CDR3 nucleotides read TGTGCCAGCAGCGTAGGGGTCGGACGGAACACTGAAGCTTTCTTT.

CDR3 sequence reads: CATNTKNQETQYF. The DNA for the CDR3 is TGTGCCACCAATACAAAGAACCAAGAGACCCAGTACTTC. The rearrangement links TRBV24-1 to TRBJ2-5; D not certain. This CDR3 contains 13 residues. Germline V gene sequence: CDR1 KGHDR, CDR2 SFDVKD. V was pared by 8 bases and J by 0 bases, with 9 bases between.

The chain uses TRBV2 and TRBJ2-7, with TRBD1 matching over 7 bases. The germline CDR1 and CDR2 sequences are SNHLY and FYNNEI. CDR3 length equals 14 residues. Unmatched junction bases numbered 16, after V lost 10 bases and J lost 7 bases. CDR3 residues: CAIQTGRRFGEQYF. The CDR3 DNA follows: TGTGCCATCCAGACAGGGAGAAGGTTCGGGGAGCAGTACTTC.

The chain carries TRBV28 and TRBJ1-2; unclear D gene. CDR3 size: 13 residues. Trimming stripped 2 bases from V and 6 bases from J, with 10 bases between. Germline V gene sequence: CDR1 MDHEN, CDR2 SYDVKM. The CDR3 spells CASSLTGSDGYTF. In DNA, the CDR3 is TGTGCCAGCAGTTTAACGGGGAGCGATGGCTACACCTTC.

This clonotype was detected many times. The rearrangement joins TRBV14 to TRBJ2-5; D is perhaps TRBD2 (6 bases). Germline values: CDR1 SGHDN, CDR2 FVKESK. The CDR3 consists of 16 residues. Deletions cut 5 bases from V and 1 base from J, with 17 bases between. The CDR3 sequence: CASSLSFRTIQETQYF. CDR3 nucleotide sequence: TGTGCCAGCAGCTTAAGTTTTAGGACTATCCAAGAGACCCAGTACTTC.

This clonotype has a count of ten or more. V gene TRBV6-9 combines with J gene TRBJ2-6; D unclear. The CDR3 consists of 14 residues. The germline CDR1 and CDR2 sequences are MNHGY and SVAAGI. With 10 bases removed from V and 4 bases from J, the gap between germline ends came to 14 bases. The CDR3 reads CANGPGDGANVLTF. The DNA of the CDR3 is TGTGCCAATGGGCCAGGTGACGGGGCCAACGTCCTGACTTTC.

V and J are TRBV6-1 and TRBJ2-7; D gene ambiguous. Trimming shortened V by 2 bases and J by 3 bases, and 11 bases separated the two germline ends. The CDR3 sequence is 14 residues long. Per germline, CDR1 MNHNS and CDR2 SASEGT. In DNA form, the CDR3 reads TGTGCCAGCAGTGAATCTGGGGTAGGCTACGAGCAGTACTTC. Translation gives CASSESGVGYEQYF.

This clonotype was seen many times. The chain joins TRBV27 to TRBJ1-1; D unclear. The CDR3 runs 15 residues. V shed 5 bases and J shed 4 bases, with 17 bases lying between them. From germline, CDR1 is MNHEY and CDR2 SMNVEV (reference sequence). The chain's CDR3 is CASSRWTSRGTEAFF. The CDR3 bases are TGTGCCAGCAGTCGTTGGACCTCCCGGGGCACTGAAGCTTTCTTT.

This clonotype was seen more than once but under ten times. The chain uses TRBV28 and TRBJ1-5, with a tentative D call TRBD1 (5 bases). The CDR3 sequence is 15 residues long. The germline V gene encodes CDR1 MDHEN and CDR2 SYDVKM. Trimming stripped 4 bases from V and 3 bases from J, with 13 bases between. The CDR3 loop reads CASSSDGADNQPQHF. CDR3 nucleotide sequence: TGTGCCAGCAGTTCCGACGGGGCCGACAATCAGCCCCAGCATTTT.

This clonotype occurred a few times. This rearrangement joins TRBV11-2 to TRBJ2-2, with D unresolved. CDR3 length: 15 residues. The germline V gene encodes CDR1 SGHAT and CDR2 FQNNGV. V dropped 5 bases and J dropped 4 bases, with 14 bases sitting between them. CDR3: CASSLTNGVTGELFF. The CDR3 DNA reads TGTGCCAGCAGCCTAACGAATGGTGTCACCGGGGAGCTGTTTTTT.

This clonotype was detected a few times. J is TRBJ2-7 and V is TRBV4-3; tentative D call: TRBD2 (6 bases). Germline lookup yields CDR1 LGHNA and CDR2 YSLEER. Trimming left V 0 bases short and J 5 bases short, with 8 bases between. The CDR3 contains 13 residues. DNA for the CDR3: TGCGCCAGCAGCCAAGAGGAGGGTGACGAGCAGTACTTC. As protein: CASSQEEGDEQYF.

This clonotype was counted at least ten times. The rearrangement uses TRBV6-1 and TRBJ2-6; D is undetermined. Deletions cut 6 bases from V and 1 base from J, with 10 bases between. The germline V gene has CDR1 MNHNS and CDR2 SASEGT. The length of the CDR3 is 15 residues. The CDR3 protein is CASRQTPSGANVLTF. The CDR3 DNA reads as TGTGCCAGCAGACAGACACCGTCTGGGGCCAACGTCCTGACTTTC.

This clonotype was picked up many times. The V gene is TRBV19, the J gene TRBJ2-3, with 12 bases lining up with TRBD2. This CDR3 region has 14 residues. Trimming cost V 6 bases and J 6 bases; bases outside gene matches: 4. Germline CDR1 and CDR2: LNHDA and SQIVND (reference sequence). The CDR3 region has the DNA TGTGCCAGTAGGACTAGCGGGAGTAAGGATACGCAGTATTTT. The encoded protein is CASRTSGSKDTQYF. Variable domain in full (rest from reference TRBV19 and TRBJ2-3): DGGITQSPKYLFRKEGQNVTLSCEQNLNHDAMYWYRQDPGQGLRLIYYSQIVNDFQKGDIAEGYSVSREKKESFPLTVTSAQKNPTAFYLCASRTSGSKDTQYFGPGTRLTVL.

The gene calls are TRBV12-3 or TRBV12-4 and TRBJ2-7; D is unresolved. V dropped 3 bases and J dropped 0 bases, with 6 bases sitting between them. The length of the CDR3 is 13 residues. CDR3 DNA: TGTGCCAGCAGTTTGTCTAACTCCTACGAGCAGTACTTC. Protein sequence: CASSLSNSYEQYF.